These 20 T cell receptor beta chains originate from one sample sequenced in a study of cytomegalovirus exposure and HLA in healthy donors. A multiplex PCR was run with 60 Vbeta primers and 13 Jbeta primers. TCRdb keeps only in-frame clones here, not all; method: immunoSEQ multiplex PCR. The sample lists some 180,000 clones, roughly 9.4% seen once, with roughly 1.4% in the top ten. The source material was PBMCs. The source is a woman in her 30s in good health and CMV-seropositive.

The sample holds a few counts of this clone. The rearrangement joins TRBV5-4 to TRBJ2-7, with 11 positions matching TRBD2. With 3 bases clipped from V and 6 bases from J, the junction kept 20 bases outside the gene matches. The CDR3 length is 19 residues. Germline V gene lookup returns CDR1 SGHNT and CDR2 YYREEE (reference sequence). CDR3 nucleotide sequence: TGTGCCAGCAGCTCCGGCGGGTATAGTCTTAGCGGGAGGGCGGCCGAGCAGTACTTC. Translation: CASSSGGYSLSGRAAEQYF.

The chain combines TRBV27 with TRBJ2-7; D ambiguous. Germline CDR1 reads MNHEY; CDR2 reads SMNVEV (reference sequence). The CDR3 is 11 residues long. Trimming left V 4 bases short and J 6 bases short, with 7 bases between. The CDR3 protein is CASSSSVEQYF. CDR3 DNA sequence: TGTGCCAGCAGTTCTTCAGTCGAGCAGTACTTC.

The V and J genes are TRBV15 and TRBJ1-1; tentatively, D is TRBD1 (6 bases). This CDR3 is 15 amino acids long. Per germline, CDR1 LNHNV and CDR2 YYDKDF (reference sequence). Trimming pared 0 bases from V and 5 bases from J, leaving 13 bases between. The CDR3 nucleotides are TGTGCCACCAGCAGAGATCGACAGGAAAGGACTGAAGCTTTCTTT. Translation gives CATSRDRQERTEAFF.

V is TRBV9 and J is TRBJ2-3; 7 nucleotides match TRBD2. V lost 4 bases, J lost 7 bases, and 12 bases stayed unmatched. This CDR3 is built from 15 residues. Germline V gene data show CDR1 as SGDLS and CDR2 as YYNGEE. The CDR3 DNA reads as TGTGCCAGCAGCACAGACGCGGGAGTTCCACATACGCAGTATTTT. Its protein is CASSTDAGVPHTQYF. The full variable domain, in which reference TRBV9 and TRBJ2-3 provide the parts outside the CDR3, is DSGVTQTPKHLITATGQRVTLRCSPRSGDLSVYWYQQSLDQGLQFLIQYYNGEERAKGNILERFSAQQFPDLHSELNLSSLELGDSALYFCASSTDAGVPHTQYFGPGTRLTVL.

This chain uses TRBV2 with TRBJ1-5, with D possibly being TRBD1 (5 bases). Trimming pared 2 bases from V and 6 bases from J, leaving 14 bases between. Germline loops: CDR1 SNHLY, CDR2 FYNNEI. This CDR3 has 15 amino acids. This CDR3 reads CASSEYAQGGQPQHF. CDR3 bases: TGTGCCAGCAGTGAATACGCGCAGGGTGGTCAGCCCCAGCATTTT.

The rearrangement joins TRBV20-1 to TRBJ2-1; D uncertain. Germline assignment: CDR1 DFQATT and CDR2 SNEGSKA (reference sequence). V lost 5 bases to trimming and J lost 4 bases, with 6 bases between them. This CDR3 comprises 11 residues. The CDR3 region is CSAPRYNEQFF. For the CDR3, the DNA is TGCAGTGCTCCTAGGTACAATGAGCAGTTCTTC.

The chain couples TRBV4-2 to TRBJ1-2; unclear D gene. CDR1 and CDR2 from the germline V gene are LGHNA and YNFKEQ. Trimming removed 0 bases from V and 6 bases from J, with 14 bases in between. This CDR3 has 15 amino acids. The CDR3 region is CASSQEGSPGDGYTF. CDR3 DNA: TGTGCCAGCAGCCAAGAAGGGAGCCCCGGGGATGGCTACACCTTC.

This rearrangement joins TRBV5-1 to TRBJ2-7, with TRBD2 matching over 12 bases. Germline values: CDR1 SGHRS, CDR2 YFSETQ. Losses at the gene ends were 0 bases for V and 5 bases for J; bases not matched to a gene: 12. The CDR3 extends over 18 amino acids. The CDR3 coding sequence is TGCGCCAGCAGCTTGGGGGGCCTTGGACTAGCGGGGAGAAACGAGCAGTACTTC. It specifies CASSLGGLGLAGRNEQYF.

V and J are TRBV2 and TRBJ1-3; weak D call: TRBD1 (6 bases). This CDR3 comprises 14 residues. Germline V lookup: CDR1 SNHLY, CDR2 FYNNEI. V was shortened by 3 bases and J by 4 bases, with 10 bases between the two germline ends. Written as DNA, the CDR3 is TGTGCCAGCAGTGAGAACAGGGTCGGAAACACCATATATTTT. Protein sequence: CASSENRVGNTIYF.

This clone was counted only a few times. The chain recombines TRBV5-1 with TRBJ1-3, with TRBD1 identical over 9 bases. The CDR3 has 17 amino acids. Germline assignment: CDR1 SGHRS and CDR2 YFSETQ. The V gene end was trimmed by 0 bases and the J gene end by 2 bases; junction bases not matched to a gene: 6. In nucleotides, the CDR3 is TGCGCCAGCAGCTTGGCCACTACAGGGGGCCCTGGAAACACCATATATTTT. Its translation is CASSLATTGGPGNTIYF. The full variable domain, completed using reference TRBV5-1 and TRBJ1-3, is KAGVTQTPRYLIKTRGQQVTLSCSPISGHRSVSWYQQTPGQGLQFLFEYFSETQRNKGNFPGRFSGRQFSNSRSEMNVSTLELGDSALYLCASSLATTGGPGNTIYFGEGSWLTVV.

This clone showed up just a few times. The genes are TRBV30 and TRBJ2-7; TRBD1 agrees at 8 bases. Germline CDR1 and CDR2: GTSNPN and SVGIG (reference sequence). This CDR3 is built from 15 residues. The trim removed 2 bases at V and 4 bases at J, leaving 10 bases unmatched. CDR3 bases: TGTGCCTGGAGTCCCCCGGACAGGGCTTGGTACGAGCAGTACTTC. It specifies CAWSPPDRAWYEQYF.

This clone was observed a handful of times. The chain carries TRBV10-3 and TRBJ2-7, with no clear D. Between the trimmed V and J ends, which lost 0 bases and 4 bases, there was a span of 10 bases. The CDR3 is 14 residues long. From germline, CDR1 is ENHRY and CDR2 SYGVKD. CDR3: CAISESIHTYEQYF. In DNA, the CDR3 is TGTGCCATCAGTGAGTCGATCCATACTTACGAGCAGTACTTC.

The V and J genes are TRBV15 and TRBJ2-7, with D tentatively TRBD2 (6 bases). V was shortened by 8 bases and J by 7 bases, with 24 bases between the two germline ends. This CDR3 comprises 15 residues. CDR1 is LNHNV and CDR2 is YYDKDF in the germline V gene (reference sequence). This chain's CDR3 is CATGGSWDRRGEQYF. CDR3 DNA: TGTGCCACCGGCGGATCTTGGGACCGCCGGGGGGAGCAGTACTTC.

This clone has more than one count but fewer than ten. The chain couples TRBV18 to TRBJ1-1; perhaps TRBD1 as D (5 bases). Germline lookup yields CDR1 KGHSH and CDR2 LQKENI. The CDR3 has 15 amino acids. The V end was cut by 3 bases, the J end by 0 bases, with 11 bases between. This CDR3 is CASSPPVGVNTEAFF. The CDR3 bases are TGTGCCAGCTCACCTCCAGTAGGGGTGAACACTGAAGCTTTCTTT.

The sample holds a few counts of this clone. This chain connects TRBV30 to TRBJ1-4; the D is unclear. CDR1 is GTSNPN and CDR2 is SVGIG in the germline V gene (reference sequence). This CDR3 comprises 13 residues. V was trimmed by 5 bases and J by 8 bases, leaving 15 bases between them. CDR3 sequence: CAWDDQVGEKLFF. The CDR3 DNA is TGTGCCTGGGACGACCAGGTGGGCGAAAAACTGTTTTTT.

Here the CDR3 reads CASSDTNEQYF. CDR3 bases: TGTGCCAGCAGCGACACGAACGAGCAGTACTTC. The V gene is TRBV6-1, the J gene TRBJ2-7; D is unresolved. The CDR3 has 11 residues. Germline V lookup: CDR1 MNHNS, CDR2 SASEGT. The V gene lost 6 bases and the J gene lost 5 bases, with 8 bases spanning the gap.

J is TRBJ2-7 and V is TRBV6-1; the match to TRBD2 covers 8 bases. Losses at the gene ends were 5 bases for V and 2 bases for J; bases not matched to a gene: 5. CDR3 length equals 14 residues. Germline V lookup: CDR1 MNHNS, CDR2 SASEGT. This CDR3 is CASSRLASTYEQYF. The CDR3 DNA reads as TGTGCCAGCAGTCGACTAGCGTCAACCTACGAGCAGTACTTC.

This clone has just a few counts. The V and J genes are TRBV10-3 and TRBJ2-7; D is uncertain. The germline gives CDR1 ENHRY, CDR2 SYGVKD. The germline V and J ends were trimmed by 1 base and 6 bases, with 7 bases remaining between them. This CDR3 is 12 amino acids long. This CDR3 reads CAISEFLGEQYF. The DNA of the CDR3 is TGTGCCATCAGTGAGTTTCTAGGCGAGCAGTACTTC.

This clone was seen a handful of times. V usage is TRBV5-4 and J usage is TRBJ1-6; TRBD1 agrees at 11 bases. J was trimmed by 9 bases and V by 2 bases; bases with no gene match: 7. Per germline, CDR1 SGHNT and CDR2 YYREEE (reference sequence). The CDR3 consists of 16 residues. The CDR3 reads CASSFADRGHGSPLHF. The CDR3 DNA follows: TGTGCCAGCAGCTTCGCGGACAGGGGGCACGGTTCACCCCTCCACTTT.

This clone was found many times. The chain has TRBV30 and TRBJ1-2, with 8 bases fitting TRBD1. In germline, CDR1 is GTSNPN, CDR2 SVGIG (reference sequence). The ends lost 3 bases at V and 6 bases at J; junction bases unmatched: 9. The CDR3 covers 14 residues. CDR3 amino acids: CAWRHTGGADGYTF. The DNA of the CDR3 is TGTGCCTGGAGGCATACAGGGGGGGCGGATGGCTACACCTTC. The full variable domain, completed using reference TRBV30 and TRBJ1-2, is SQTIHQWPATLVQPVGSPLSLECTVEGTSNPNLYWYRQAAGRGLQLLFYSVGIGQISSEVPQNLSASRPQDRQFILSSKKLLLSDSGFYLCAWRHTGGADGYTFGSGTRLTVV.